This TCR beta chain came from a study of shared clonotypes between healthy human individuals. The CDR3 has 13 residues. CDR1 is LGHNA and CDR2 is YSLEER in the germline V gene. V was pared by 2 bases and J by 6 bases, with 10 bases between. About this clone: The target antigen is unknown.

Study results and limitations: The four-donor shared clonotypes exceeded non-shared clonotypes in generation probability, with non-shared ones scoring lower. What limited the represented genetic and exposure-history diversity was the small number of donors.

It was at deep level that the assay was run. Clones were read by immunoSEQ multiplex PCR, and TCRdb kept only the in-frame ones, dropping some. The table includes roughly 660,000 clones, 90% detected once. Donors, without exception, were Caucasian adults residing in Nashville, Tennessee. The source of this sequence is a man between 18 and 35 years old in good health. Some clones in this sample may be carry-over from other donors' samples. The chain is built from TRBV4-3 and TRBJ1-2; D is unresolved. Sample: memory CD8+ T cells from PBMCs. Subset defined: CD45RO+ cells pooled with CCR7-negative TemRA cells. The CDR3 loop reads CASSQPDGNGYTF. DNA of the CDR3: TGCGCCAGCAGCCAACCCGACGGTAATGGCTACACCTTC.